Each of the 24 T cell receptor beta chains below was sequenced from the same sample in a study of T cell changes during pregnancy in multiple sclerosis. Here immunoSEQ multiplex PCR was the method, and the copy in TCRdb shows in-frame clones only, minus some. The sample records about 33,000 clones, roughly nine tenths being singletons. Source: CD4+ T cells from peripheral blood mononuclear cells, taken in the third trimester of pregnancy. The source of these receptors is a female donor in good health, enrolled as a control in a pregnancy study.

The chain carries TRBV7-2 and TRBJ2-7; 9 bases align to TRBD2. The V gene's germline CDR1 is SGHTA and CDR2 FQGNSA. The CDR3 has 16 residues. V lost 6 bases and J lost 5; bases outside the gene matches: 14. CDR3 sequence (DNA): TGTGCCAGCAGTATCTGGGCGGCGGGAGGGCCAAACGAGCAGTACTTC. Translated, it gives CASSIWAAGGPNEQYF.

This chain joins TRBV2 and TRBJ2-7; TRBD2 agrees at 8 bases. The CDR3 runs to 13 residues. The germline V gene has CDR1 SNHLY and CDR2 FYNNEI. The ends lost 8 bases at V and 4 bases at J; junction bases unmatched: 7. This chain's CDR3 is CASSVAGSYEQYF. The CDR3, as DNA: TGTGCCAGCTCTGTAGCGGGATCTTACGAGCAGTACTTC. The whole variable domain, filled in from reference TRBV2 and TRBJ2-7, reads EPEVTQTPSHQVTQMGQEVILRCVPISNHLYFYWYRQILGQKVEFLVSFYNNEISEKSEIFDDQFSVERPDGSNFTLKIRSTKLEDSAMYFCASSVAGSYEQYFGPGTRLTVT.

The chain employs TRBV7-6 and TRBJ1-1; no reliable D call. The CDR3 is 14 amino acids. Trimming cost V 2 bases and J 2 bases, with 9 bases left between them. CDR1 is SGHVS, CDR2 FNYEAQ, per germline. CDR3 bases: TGTGCCAGCAGCTTAAGCGAGATTAACACTGAAGCTTTCTTT. The encoded protein is CASSLSEINTEAFF.

The chain couples TRBV28 to TRBJ2-5; D possibly corresponds to TRBD1 (6 bases). Looked up from germline, CDR1 is MDHEN and CDR2 is SYDVKM. This CDR3 has 17 amino acids. V gave up 5 bases and J gave up 3 bases, with 22 bases separating them. The CDR3: CASSRPQTGTLKETQYF. CDR3 DNA sequence: TGTGCCAGCAGTCGCCCCCAAACCGGGACACTGAAAGAGACCCAGTACTTC. The full variable domain, with the rest looked up from reference TRBV28 and TRBJ2-5, is DVKVTQSSRYLVKRTGEKVFLECVQDMDHENMFWYRQDPGLGLRLIYFSYDVKMKEKGDIPEGYSVSREKKERFSLILESASTNQTSMYLCASSRPQTGTLKETQYFGPGTRLLVL.

The V gene is TRBV10-3, the J gene TRBJ1-2; D unresolved. V was shortened by 4 bases and J by 4 bases, with 13 bases between the two germline ends. Germline lookup yields CDR1 ENHRY and CDR2 SYGVKD. The CDR3 runs to 14 residues. CDR3 amino acids: CAISGQDAPYGYTF. DNA of the CDR3: TGTGCCATCAGTGGGCAGGATGCCCCCTATGGCTACACCTTC.

This chain connects TRBV7-2 to TRBJ2-7; 7 positions match TRBD2. The CDR3 is made up of 13 amino acids. The V and J ends lost 1 base and 4 bases, in that order; junction bases with no gene match: 1. From germline, CDR1 is SGHTA and CDR2 FQGNSA. The CDR3 spells CASSLVGRYEQYF. The CDR3 nucleotides are TGTGCCAGCAGCTTAGTCGGGAGGTACGAGCAGTACTTC. The entire variable domain, with the rest obtained from reference TRBV7-2 and TRBJ2-7, is as follows: GAGVSQSPSNKVTEKGKDVELRCDPISGHTALYWYRQSLGQGLEFLIYFQGNSAPDKSGLPSDRFSAERTGGSVSTLTIQRTQQEDSAVYLCASSLVGRYEQYFGPGTRLTVT.

This clone has more than one count but fewer than ten. J is TRBJ1-5 and V is TRBV6-1; 9 bases match TRBD1. This CDR3 spans 14 amino acids. Germline V gives CDR1 MNHNS, CDR2 SASEGT. Trimming cost V 4 bases and J 6 bases; bases outside gene matches: 4. The CDR3 region is CASSVQGAFQPQHF. CDR3 nucleotides: TGTGCCAGCAGTGTACAGGGGGCATTTCAGCCCCAGCATTTT.

This clone was observed once. This chain uses TRBV9 with TRBJ2-7, with 7 bases that match TRBD1. V dropped 0 bases and J dropped 2; count of bases not matched to a gene: 8. Germline V gives CDR1 SGDLS, CDR2 YYNGEE. This CDR3 comprises 16 residues. CDR3 coding DNA: TGTGCCAGCAGCGTAGCGATACAGGGGCCAACCTACGAGCAGTACTTC. It is translated as CASSVAIQGPTYEQYF.

The chain recombines TRBV29-1 with TRBJ2-5; D gene unclear. The CDR3 totals 18 residues. Between the trimmed V and J ends, which lost 5 bases and 3 bases, there was a span of 28 bases. The V gene's germline CDR1 is SQVTM and CDR2 ANQGSEA. CDR3 sequence reads: CSVRSMADLGSREETQYF. The CDR3 region has the DNA TGCAGCGTTAGGTCAATGGCAGACCTTGGTAGCAGAGAAGAGACCCAGTACTTC.

The chain combines TRBV19 with TRBJ2-7, with D tentatively TRBD2 (5 bases). Germline lookup yields CDR1 LNHDA and CDR2 SQIVND (reference sequence). The CDR3 is made up of 14 amino acids. V lost 9 bases and J lost 0, with 15 bases in between. The CDR3 region has the DNA TGTGCCAGCAAGAGGGCAGGAAACTCCTACGAGCAGTACTTC. This sequence encodes CASKRAGNSYEQYF.

The rearrangement links TRBV7-9 to TRBJ1-1; perhaps TRBD1 as D (6 bases). Germline V gene data show CDR1 as SEHNR and CDR2 as FQNEAQ (reference sequence). V was pared by 6 bases and J by 3 bases, with 11 bases between. The CDR3 loop spans 13 amino acids. Here the CDR3 DNA reads TGTGCCAGCAGGGAGGGGGGGGACACTGAAGCTTTCTTT. It translates to CASREGGDTEAFF.

This chain joins TRBV4-3 and TRBJ2-7; D might be TRBD2 (6 bases). Between the trimmed V and J ends, which lost 4 bases and 1 base, there was a span of 8 bases. The CDR3 is made up of 13 amino acids. Germline V lookup: CDR1 LGHNA, CDR2 YSLEER. CDR3 sequence reads: CASSRGLSYEQYF. The CDR3 DNA reads as TGCGCCAGCAGCCGCGGACTATCCTACGAGCAGTACTTC.

V is TRBV7-2 and J is TRBJ2-7, with D perhaps matching TRBD1 (5 bases). The CDR3 sequence is 13 residues long. The germline V gene has CDR1 SGHTA and CDR2 FQGNSA. V gave up 9 bases and J gave up 4 bases, with 16 bases separating them. CDR3 sequence: CASTSRAPYEQYF. The CDR3, as DNA: TGTGCCAGTACGTCCAGGGCGCCATACGAGCAGTACTTC. Based on the CDR3 plus reference TRBV7-2 and TRBJ2-7, the full variable domain is GAGVSQSPSNKVTEKGKDVELRCDPISGHTALYWYRQSLGQGLEFLIYFQGNSAPDKSGLPSDRFSAERTGGSVSTLTIQRTQQEDSAVYLCASTSRAPYEQYFGPGTRLTVT.

The V call is TRBV5-4, the J call TRBJ2-2, with unresolved D. The V and J ends lost 0 bases and 2 bases respectively, with 5 bases between them. Germline values: CDR1 SGHNT, CDR2 YYREEE (reference sequence). This CDR3 has 14 amino acids. CDR3 in amino acids: CASSLDSNTGELFF. The CDR3 nucleotides are TGTGCCAGCAGCTTGGACAGCAACACCGGGGAGCTGTTTTTT.

This chain links TRBV7-8 with TRBJ2-7; 7 bases are a match to TRBD1. CDR1 is SGHVS and CDR2 is FQNEAQ in the germline V gene. V trimming: 4 bases; J trimming: 9 bases; junction bases outside the gene matches: 6. The CDR3 is 12 amino acids. CDR3 sequence: CASSSGQSVQYF. The CDR3 DNA reads TGTGCCAGCAGCTCGGGACAGTCAGTGCAGTACTTC.

The genes are TRBV29-1 and TRBJ1-1; D ambiguous. Germline V gene sequence: CDR1 SQVTM, CDR2 ANQGSEA. This CDR3 has 14 amino acids. V lost 7 bases to trimming and J lost 0 bases, with 15 bases between them. CDR3 DNA sequence: TGCAGCGCGCGCGGGTTTGAGATGAACACTGAAGCTTTCTTT. Encoded protein: CSARGFEMNTEAFF.

The V call is TRBV2, the J call TRBJ2-5; 7 positions agree with TRBD1. This CDR3 is built from 15 residues. Germline V gives CDR1 SNHLY, CDR2 FYNNEI. V dropped 7 bases and J dropped 6; count of bases not matched to a gene: 14. This CDR3 is CASTPRTGPRKTQYF. The CDR3 DNA reads TGTGCCAGCACCCCCAGGACAGGCCCCCGAAAGACCCAGTACTTC.

The CDR3 nucleotides read TGCGCCAGCAGCCCGGCCGGGACAGGGGCCTACGAGCAGTACTTC. Amino acids: CASSPAGTGAYEQYF. The chain links TRBV5-1 to TRBJ2-7, with 10 nucleotides matching TRBD1. Germline CDR1 is SGHRS and CDR2 is YFSETQ. CDR3 length equals 15 residues. The junction had 6 bases not matched to a gene; V was cut back by 4 bases and J by 2 bases. Supplemented by reference TRBV5-1 and TRBJ2-7, the full variable domain reads KAGVTQTPRYLIKTRGQQVTLSCSPISGHRSVSWYQQTPGQGLQFLFEYFSETQRNKGNFPGRFSGRQFSNSRSEMNVSTLELGDSALYLCASSPAGTGAYEQYFGPGTRLTVT.

This clone was recorded only once. The chain combines TRBV5-3 with TRBJ2-2; 7 bases align to TRBD1. TRBV5-3 is assigned to the ORF class and has an uncertain function. Unmatched junction bases numbered 7, after V lost 3 bases and J lost 5 bases. The CDR3 contains 15 residues. The CDR3 spells CARSSTGSLTGELFF. The CDR3 bases are TGTGCCAGAAGCTCGACAGGGTCCCTGACCGGGGAGCTGTTTTTT.

In its sample, this clone was seen once. The V call is TRBV7-9, the J call TRBJ1-6, with D tentatively TRBD1 (5 bases). Germline V gives CDR1 SEHNR, CDR2 FQNEAQ (reference sequence). CDR3 size: 18 residues. Trimming took off 6 bases at V and 5 bases at J, with 23 bases between the two ends. Written as DNA, the CDR3 is TGTGCCAGCAGTCTCCGAGCTACAGGACCGAGGAATAATTCACCCCTCCACTTT. Protein sequence: CASSLRATGPRNNSPLHF.

This chain uses TRBV18 with TRBJ2-3, with D hard to call. The CDR3 runs 12 residues. Germline V gene lookup returns CDR1 KGHSH and CDR2 LQKENI. V was shortened by 2 bases and J by 7 bases, with 7 bases between the two germline ends. CDR3 DNA: TGTGCCAGCTCACCATCGGAGAATACGCAGTATTTT. Translated, it gives CASSPSENTQYF.

J is TRBJ2-5 and V is TRBV19; 10 bases match TRBD1. The V gene end was trimmed by 7 bases and the J gene end by 5 bases; junction bases not matched to a gene: 7. Germline V gene lookup returns CDR1 LNHDA and CDR2 SQIVND (reference sequence). The CDR3 is 14 residues long. The CDR3 protein is CASKETGGEETQYF. CDR3 nucleotides: TGTGCCAGTAAGGAGACAGGGGGCGAGGAGACCCAGTACTTC.

The chain couples TRBV6-1 to TRBJ2-7, with TRBD2 matching over 10 bases. The V gene's germline CDR1 is MNHNS and CDR2 SASEGT. V lost 0 bases, J lost 5 bases, and 4 bases stayed unmatched. There are 15 residues in the CDR3. DNA of the CDR3: TGTGCCAGCAGTGAAGCAGCGGGAGGGCCGGACGAGCAGTACTTC. Encoded protein: CASSEAAGGPDEQYF.

The rearrangement uses TRBV4-3 and TRBJ2-1, with 10 bases that match TRBD2. Unmatched junction bases numbered 7, after V lost 0 bases and J lost 5 bases. This CDR3 region has 17 residues. The germline CDR1 and CDR2 sequences are LGHNA and YSLEER. CDR3 sequence (DNA): TGCGCCAGCAGCCAAGATTTACGGCTAGCGGGAGACAATGAGCAGTTCTTC. Its translation: CASSQDLRLAGDNEQFF.